This T cell receptor beta chain emerged from a study of blood T cell repertoires in COVID-19. Whole-study context: Samples representing acute and convalescent COVID-19 were sourced from the United States, Italy and Spain. T cells, B-cell-depleted T cells, or PBMCs provided the cDNA or gDNA that served as material.

In the source study's methods: Amplification from reference gene primers served as the basis for estimated nucleated cell counts. Sequencing used immunoSEQ multiplex PCR; TCRdb keeps in-frame clones, though not all of them. V and J calls plus clone size are reproduced from that table; the DNA served to infer D and trimming. The repertoire includes roughly 190,000 clones, around 83% of them detected once, and around 8% sits in the top ten. This clone turned up a few times. The CDR3 spans 14 residues. V lost 2 bases, J lost 3 bases, and 10 bases lay in between. Germline-derived CDR1 and CDR2 are SGHRS and YFSETQ.

Sequenced: peripheral blood. The receptor comes from a woman aged 55 to 70 with acute or convalescent COVID-19. J is TRBJ2-3 and V is TRBV5-1; no reliable D call. This CDR3 is CASSFGASTDTQYF. The CDR3 DNA reads TGCGCCAGCAGCTTCGGAGCCTCAACAGATACGCAGTATTTT.